This TCR beta chain was recorded in a study of blood T cell repertoires in COVID-19 (TCRdb year 2020). Regarding the study in general: Samples from collaborators originated in the United States, Italy and Spain and spanned both the acute and convalescent phases of COVID-19. Subjects who had been exposed to COVID-19, were actively infected with it, or had recovered from it provided the deeply sampled blood TCRbeta repertoires that made up the dataset. Where available, HLA class I and class II types were taken from metadata supplied by the sample provider and were not determined by assay-based typing. The material from the prospective study consisted of cDNA or gDNA derived from T cells, B-cell-depleted T cells, or PBMCs. The samples were drawn from two sources: the first 160 participants of the ongoing ImmuneRACE study, and approximately 1,300 subjects contributed by 6 global collaborators. Sample metadata almost always included a de-identified subject ID, COVID-19 status, age in years and sex. The repertoires were released in a freely available public database meant as a resource for research on the immune response to SARS-CoV-2.

A word on this clone: The antigen it recognizes is unknown. No much larger clone exists at a distance of one base, and base qualities are not known.

TCRbeta CDR3 regions were amplified from genomic DNA by means of the immunoSEQ Assay, a bias-controlled multiplex PCR. The original pipeline was this. Nucleated cell counts per sample were estimated from amplification of reference gene primers within the assay. To quantify the absolute abundance of each unique TCRbeta CDR3 rearrangement, sequence reads were collapsed and filtered. Productive Simpson clonality was computed per sample as the square root of Simpson's diversity index over productive rearrangements. In TCRdb, the immuneACCESS table is reduced to in-frame sequences with V and J assigned. These tables do not hold every clone; where another copy was compared, an unresolved V gene accounts for under half, and the others remain unexplained. V, J and clone size are those of that table, while D and trimming were read from the DNA. Here the sample has some 460,000 clones; roughly 87% occur a single time. The top ten clonotypes cover roughly 0.7% of the sample.

Enrolling through a virtual design, the prospective study's participants ranged in age from roughly 18 to 89 years and lived across roughly 23 United States geographic areas. In the prospective study, participants were assigned to cohorts based on the clinical history participants reported in a screening survey and a study questionnaire. ImmuneRACE Cohort 3 recovered participants were defined by two consecutive negative NP/OP PCR tests, healthcare professional clearance, or symptom resolution. Mobile phlebotomists in the prospective study collected whole blood, serum and a nasopharyngeal or oropharyngeal swab from every participant. Additional blood draws and questionnaires over an approximately 2-month period could optionally be provided by prospective study participants. Prospective study blood samples were shipped either frozen or at room temperature before DNA extraction. General study outcomes and caveats: How much clinical and demographic metadata was included differed by source and by participant, and the metadata was provided uncurated.

The material sequenced was PBMCs or T cells enriched from blood (not recorded which). This receptor was obtained from a woman between 18 and 29 years old who had recovered from COVID-19.

Here is the DNA: TGTGCCATCTGGCCGGGACAGGGGGCGCTCACAGATACGCAGTATTTT. Translated, it reads CAIWPGQGALTDTQYF. The chain links TRBV10-3 with TRBJ2-3; 12 bases in the middle match TRBD1. Counted from cysteine to phenylalanine, this CDR3 has 16 amino acids. The only DNA kept is the CDR3, 48 bases in frame from the first base. From V the trimming removes 8 bases and from J it removes 2 bases, while the gene matches leave 8 bases of the junction unaccounted for. CDR1 and CDR2 are drawn from the germline V gene: ENHRY, SYGVKD.